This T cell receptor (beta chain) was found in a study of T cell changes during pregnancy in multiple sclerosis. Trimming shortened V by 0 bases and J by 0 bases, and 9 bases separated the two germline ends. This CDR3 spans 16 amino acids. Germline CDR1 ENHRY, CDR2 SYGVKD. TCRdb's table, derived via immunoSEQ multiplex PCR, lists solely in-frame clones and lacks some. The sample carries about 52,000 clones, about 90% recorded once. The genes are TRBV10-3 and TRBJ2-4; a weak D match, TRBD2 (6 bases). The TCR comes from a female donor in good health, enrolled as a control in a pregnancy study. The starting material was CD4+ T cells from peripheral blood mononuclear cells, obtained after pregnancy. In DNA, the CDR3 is TGTGCCATCAGTGAGTCGGGACTGCTAGCCAAAAACATTCAGTACTTC. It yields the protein CAISESGLLAKNIQYF.